This is a list of T cell receptor beta chains from one sample in a study of blood T cell repertoires in COVID-19. Generated by immunoSEQ multiplex PCR, the TCRdb table keeps only in-frame clones and is missing some. The sample has around 170,000 clones, roughly 90% seen once; the top ten hold roughly 7%. The sample consisted of PBMCs or T cells enriched from blood (not recorded which). The source of these receptors is a woman aged 50 to 60 who had recovered from COVID-19. Both conserved end residues are part of each CDR3. The D gene is left open where the match is weak. Only part of the rows carry a size: once, few, many, or a class if the clone is expanded.

V	D	length	J	size	DNA	CDR3
TRBV12-3/TRBV12-4	TRBD1	13	TRBJ1-5	.	TGTGCCAGCAGTTTTGGGGGGGACAGGCTCCGGGATTTT	CASSFGGDRLRDF
TRBV15	.	12	TRBJ1-1	.	TGTGCCACCAGCCGTGGACAGCTTGAAGCTTTCTTT	CATSRGQLEAFF
TRBV4-2	TRBD2	16	TRBJ2-1	.	TGTGCCAGCACCAGGATTAGCGGGAGCGCCTACAATGAGCAGTTCTTC	CASTRISGSAYNEQFF
TRBV28	.	13	TRBJ1-6	.	TGTGCCAGCAGTTTAGCAGGGAATTCACCCCTCCACTTT	CASSLAGNSPLHF
TRBV5-1	.	13	TRBJ1-2	.	TGCGCCAGCAGCTTGGGCAGGGACTATGGCTACACCTTC	CASSLGRDYGYTF
TRBV4-3	.	17	TRBJ2-3	.	TGCGCCAGCAGCCAAGATAAAGGGAGAGGTAGCACAGATACGCAGTATTTT	CASSQDKGRGSTDTQYF
TRBV29-1	TRBD2	16	TRBJ2-7	.	TGCAGCGTTGACCCCGGACTAGCGGGAGGTGCCTACGAGCAGTACTTC	CSVDPGLAGGAYEQYF
TRBV7-9	.	14	TRBJ2-1	.	TGTGCCAGCAGCACGGGGAGCTCCTACAATGAGCAGTTCTTC	CASSTGSSYNEQFF
TRBV15	TRBD1	17	TRBJ2-1	.	TGTGCCACCAGCAGAGTATTAGGGGGCTCTGGGTACAATGAGCAGTTCTTC	CATSRVLGGSGYNEQFF
TRBV30	TRBD2	16	TRBJ2-5	.	TGTGCCTGGAGCCCCCGGGCGGGAGCACCAGGAGAGACCCAGTACTTC	CAWSPRAGAPGETQYF
TRBV5-6	.	13	TRBJ2-7	.	TGTGCCAGCAGTAGAACAGGTACCCACGAGCAGTACTTC	CASSRTGTHEQYF
TRBV2	.	15	TRBJ2-2	.	TGTGCCAGCAGTGAAGCGTTGGTAAGAGCCGGGGAGCTGTTTTTT	CASSEALVRAGELFF
TRBV2	.	11	TRBJ2-5	few	TGTGCCAACAAAGAGGGAGAGACCCAGTACTTC	CANKEGETQYF
TRBV2	.	13	TRBJ1-2	.	TGTGCCAGCGAAGTTAAAGGAGGGTATGGCTACACCTTC	CASEVKGGYGYTF
TRBV19	.	12	TRBJ1-2	.	TGTGCCAGCCGGGAGGGGGACTATGGCTACACCTTC	CASREGDYGYTF
TRBV24-1	.	14	TRBJ1-5	.	TGTGCCACCAGTGAGGGCTTTTCGTCTCAGCCCCAGCATTTT	CATSEGFSSQPQHF
TRBV10-1	TRBD1	19	TRBJ1-5	.	TGCGCCAGCAGAGAGGGAGGGACAGGGTGGAAGGTTAGCAATCAGCCCCAGCATTTT	CASREGGTGWKVSNQPQHF
TRBV4-2	TRBD2	20	TRBJ2-2	few	TGTGCCAGCAGCCAAGATCCCGGGAGGGCCGTGGGGGCGAACACCGGGGAGCTGTTTTTT	CASSQDPGRAVGANTGELFF
TRBV15	TRBD1	15	TRBJ1-2	.	TGTGCCACCAGCAGCGGGGACAGGGTGAAGCAGGGCTACACCTTC	CATSSGDRVKQGYTF
TRBV2	TRBD2	14	TRBJ2-1	.	TGTGCCAGCAGCCCGGGACTAGCGGGACGTGAGCAGTTCTTC	CASSPGLAGREQFF
TRBV24-1	TRBD2	17	TRBJ2-3	.	TGTGCCACCAGTGATTCCGTAGCGGGAGGATACACAGATACGCAGTATTTT	CATSDSVAGGYTDTQYF
TRBV27	TRBD2	18	TRBJ2-7	.	TGTGCCAGCAGTTTTTCAGGACCGGGACTAGCGGGAGTTAACGAGCAGTACTTC	CASSFSGPGLAGVNEQYF
TRBV6-2/TRBV6-3	.	16	TRBJ2-2	.	TGTGCCAGCAGTTTCCCGCGTTCAGGGGATCACGGGGAGCTGTTTTTT	CASSFPRSGDHGELFF
TRBV28	TRBD1	14	TRBJ2-7	.	TGTGCCAGCCTCGGACAGGGCCACTCCTACGAGCAGTACTTC	CASLGQGHSYEQYF
TRBV28	.	15	TRBJ2-2	.	TGTGCCAGCGAAGTTGGCGGCACCGTCACCGGGGAGCTGTTTTTT	CASEVGGTVTGELFF
TRBV5-1	TRBD2	17	TRBJ2-3	.	TGCGCCAGCAGCTTGTATTCCTCTAGCGGAAGCACAGATACGCAGTATTTT	CASSLYSSSGSTDTQYF